This T cell receptor (beta chain) derives from a study of blood T cell repertoires in COVID-19. The overall study: Samples representing acute and convalescent COVID-19 were sourced from the United States, Italy and Spain. PBMCs, B-cell-depleted T cells, or T cells provided the cDNA or gDNA that made up the material.

Authors' analysis steps: Amplification from reference gene primers served as the basis for estimated nucleated cell counts. Assay used: immunoSEQ multiplex PCR; TCRdb lists only in-frame clones, some missing. The DNA was the basis for D and trimming; V, J and clone size are from that table. The data show some 95,000 clones, with around three quarters seen just once and around 7% held by the top ten. The source of this sequence is a man between 65 and 80 years old with acute or convalescent COVID-19. The sequencing input was peripheral blood.

The CDR3 sequence: CASSSDPMNTEAFF. The CDR3 DNA follows: TGTGCCAGCAGCTCAGATCCCATGAACACTGAAGCTTTCTTT. This chain connects TRBV5-4 to TRBJ1-1; D call uncertain. Trimming left V 3 bases short and J 0 bases short, with 9 bases between. CDR3 size: 14 residues. Germline CDR1 and CDR2: SGHNT and YYREEE (reference sequence). The full variable domain, its missing parts supplied by reference TRBV5-4 and TRBJ1-1, is ETGVTQSPTHLIKTRGQQVTLRCSSQSGHNTVSWYQQALGQGPQFIFQYYREEENGRGNFPPRFSGLQFPNYSSELNVNALELDDSALYLCASSSDPMNTEAFFGQGTRLTVV.